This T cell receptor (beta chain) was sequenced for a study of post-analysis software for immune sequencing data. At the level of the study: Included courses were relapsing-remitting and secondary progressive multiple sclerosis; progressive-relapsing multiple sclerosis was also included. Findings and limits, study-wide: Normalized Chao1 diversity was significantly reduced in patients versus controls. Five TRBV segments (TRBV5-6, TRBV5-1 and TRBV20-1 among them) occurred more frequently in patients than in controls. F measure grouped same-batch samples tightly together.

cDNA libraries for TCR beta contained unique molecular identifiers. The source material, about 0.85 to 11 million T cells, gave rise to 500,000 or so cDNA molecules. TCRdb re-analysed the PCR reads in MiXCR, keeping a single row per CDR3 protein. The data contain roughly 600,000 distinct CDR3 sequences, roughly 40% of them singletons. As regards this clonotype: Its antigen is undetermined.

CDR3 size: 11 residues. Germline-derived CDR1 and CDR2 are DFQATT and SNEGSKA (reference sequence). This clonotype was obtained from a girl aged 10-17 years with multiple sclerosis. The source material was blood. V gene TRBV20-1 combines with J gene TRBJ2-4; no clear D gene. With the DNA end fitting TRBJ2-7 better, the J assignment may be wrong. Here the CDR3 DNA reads TGCAGTGCTAGAGATCAGCGCGAGCAGTACTTC. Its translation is CSARDQREQYF.